This T cell receptor (beta chain) originates from a study of long-term antiretroviral therapy in people with HIV. At least one PBMC sample before ART and at least two after were required. V was pared by 5 bases and J by 3 bases, with 8 bases between. CDR1 and CDR2 (germline): SGHTA, FQGNSA. The CDR3 has 12 amino acids. A v3.0 immunoSEQ assay was performed at survey level. Profiling relied on immunoSEQ multiplex PCR, and the TCRdb table lists in-frame clones only, not all of them. The data contain 20,000 to 25,000 clones, around 90% of them singletons. To note about this clone: The antigen remains unidentified.

Notes on the study in general: Drawn between the mid-2000s and the late 2010s, the blood was possibly obtained under older ART regimens. On ART adherence, viral resistance or therapy changes, no data were available.

The chain links TRBV7-2 to TRBJ2-7; D uncertain. The clonotype originates from a man younger than 30 with HIV. The sample here was unsorted PBMCs, taken 0.2 years before starting antiretroviral therapy. For the CDR3, the DNA is TGTGCCAGCAGCCCCGACGGCTACGAGCAGTACTTC. It specifies CASSPDGYEQYF.